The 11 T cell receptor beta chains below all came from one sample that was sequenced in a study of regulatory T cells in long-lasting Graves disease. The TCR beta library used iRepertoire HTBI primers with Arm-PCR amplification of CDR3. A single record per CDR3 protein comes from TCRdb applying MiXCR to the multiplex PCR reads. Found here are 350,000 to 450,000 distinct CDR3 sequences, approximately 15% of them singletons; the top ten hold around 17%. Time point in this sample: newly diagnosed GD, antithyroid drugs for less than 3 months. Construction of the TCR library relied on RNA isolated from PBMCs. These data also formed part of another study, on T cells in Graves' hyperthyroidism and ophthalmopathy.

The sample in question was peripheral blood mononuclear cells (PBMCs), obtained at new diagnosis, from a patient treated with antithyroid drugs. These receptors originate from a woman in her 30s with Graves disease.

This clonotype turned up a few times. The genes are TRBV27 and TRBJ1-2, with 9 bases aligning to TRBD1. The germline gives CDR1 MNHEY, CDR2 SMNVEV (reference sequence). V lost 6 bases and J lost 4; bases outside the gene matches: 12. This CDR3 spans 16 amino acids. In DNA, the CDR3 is TGTGCCAGCAGCCCCCCGGGACAGGGACGTTCCTATGGCTACACCTTC. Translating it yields CASSPPGQGRSYGYTF.

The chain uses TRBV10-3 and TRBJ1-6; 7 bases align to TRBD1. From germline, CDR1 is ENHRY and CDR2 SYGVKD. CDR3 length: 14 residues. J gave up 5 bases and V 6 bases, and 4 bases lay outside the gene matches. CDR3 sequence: CAIRGDSHNSPLHF. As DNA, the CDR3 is TGTGCCATCAGGGGGGACAGCCATAATTCACCCCTCCACTTT.

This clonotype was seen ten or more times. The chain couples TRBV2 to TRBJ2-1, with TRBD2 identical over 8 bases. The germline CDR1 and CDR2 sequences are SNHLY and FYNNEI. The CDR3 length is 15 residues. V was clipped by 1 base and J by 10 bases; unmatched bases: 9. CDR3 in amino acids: CASSEVFSGKGEQFF. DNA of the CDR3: TGTGCCAGCAGTGAAGTTTTTAGCGGGAAAGGGGAGCAGTTCTTC.

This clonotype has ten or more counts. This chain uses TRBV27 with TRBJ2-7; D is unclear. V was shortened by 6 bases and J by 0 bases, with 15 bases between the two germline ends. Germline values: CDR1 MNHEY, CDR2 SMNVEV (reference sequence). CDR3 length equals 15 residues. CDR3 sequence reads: CASSPLQRLSYEQYF. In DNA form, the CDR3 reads TGTGCCAGCAGCCCCCTACAGCGCCTCTCCTACGAGCAGTACTTC.

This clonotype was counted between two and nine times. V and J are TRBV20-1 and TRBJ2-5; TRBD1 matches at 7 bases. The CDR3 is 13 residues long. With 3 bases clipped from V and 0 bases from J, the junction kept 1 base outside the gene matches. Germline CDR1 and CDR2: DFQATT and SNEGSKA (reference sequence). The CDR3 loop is CSARGQHQETQYF. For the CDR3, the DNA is TGCAGTGCTAGGGGACAGCACCAAGAGACCCAGTACTTC.

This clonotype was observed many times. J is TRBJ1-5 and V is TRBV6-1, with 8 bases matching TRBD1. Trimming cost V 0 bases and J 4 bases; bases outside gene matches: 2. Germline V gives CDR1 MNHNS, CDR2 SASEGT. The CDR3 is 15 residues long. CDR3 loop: CASSEADRENQPQHF. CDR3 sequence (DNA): TGTGCCAGCAGTGAAGCGGACAGGGAAAATCAGCCCCAGCATTTT.

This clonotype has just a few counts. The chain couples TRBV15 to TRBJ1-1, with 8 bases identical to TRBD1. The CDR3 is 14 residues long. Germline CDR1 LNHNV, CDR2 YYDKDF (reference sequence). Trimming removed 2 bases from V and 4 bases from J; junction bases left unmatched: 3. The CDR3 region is CATSRSTGGTEAFF. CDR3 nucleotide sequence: TGTGCCACCAGCAGATCCACAGGGGGCACTGAAGCTTTCTTT.

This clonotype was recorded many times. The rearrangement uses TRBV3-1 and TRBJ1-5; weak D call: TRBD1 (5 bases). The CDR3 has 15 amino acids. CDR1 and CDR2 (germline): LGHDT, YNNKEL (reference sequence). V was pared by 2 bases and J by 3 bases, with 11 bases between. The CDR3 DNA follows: TGTGCCAGCAGCCAAAGGGACGGGGCCAATCAGCCCCAGCATTTT. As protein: CASSQRDGANQPQHF.

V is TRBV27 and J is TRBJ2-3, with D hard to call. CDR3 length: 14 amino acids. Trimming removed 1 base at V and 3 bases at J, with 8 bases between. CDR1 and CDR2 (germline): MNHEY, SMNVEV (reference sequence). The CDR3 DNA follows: TGTGCCAGCAGTTTATATAGGGCTACAGATACGCAGTATTTT. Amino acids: CASSLYRATDTQYF.

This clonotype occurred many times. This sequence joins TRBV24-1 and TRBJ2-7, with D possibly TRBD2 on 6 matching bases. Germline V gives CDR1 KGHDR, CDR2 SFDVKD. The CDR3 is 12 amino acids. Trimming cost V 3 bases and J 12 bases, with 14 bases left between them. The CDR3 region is CATSDGGASLYF. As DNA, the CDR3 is TGTGCCACCAGTGATGGCGGGGCTTCTTTGTACTTC.

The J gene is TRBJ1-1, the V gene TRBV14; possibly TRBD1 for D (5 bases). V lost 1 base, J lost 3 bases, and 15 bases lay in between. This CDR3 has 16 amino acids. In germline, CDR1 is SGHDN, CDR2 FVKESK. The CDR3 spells CASSQGVRGLHTEAFF. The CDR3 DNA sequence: TGTGCCAGCAGCCAAGGGGTACGGGGGTTACACACTGAAGCTTTCTTT.